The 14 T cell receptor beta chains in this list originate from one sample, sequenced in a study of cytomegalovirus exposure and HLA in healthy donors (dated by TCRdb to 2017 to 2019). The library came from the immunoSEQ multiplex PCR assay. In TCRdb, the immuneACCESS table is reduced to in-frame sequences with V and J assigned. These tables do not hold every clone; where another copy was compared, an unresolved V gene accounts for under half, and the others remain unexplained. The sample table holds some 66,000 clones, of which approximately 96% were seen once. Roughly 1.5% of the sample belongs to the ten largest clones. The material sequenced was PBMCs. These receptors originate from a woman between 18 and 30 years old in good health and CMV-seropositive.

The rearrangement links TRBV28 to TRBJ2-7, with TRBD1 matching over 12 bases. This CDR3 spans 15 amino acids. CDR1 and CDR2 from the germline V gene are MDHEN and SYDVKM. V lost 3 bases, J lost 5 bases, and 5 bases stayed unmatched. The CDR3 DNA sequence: TGTGCCAGCAGTTTTCTAGGGACAGGGGGCAACGAGCAGTACTTC. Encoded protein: CASSFLGTGGNEQYF.

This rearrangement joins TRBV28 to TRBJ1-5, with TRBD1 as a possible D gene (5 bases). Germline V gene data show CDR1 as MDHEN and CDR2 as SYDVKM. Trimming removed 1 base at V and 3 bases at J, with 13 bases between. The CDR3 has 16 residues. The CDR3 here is CASSLYGRVPNQPQHF. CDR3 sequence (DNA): TGTGCCAGCAGTTTATATGGCAGGGTCCCCAATCAGCCCCAGCATTTT.

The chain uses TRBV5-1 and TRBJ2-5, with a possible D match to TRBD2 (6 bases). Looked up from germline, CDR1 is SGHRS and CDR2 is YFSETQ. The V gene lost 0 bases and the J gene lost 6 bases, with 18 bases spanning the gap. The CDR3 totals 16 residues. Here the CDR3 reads CASSLGPGLLGKTQYF. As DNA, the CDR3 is TGCGCCAGCAGCTTGGGGCCGGGACTCCTGGGGAAGACCCAGTACTTC.

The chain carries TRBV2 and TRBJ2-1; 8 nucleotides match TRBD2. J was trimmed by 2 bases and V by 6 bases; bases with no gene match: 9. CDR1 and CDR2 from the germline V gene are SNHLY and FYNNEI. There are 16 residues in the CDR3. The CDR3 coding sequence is TGTGCCAGCAGGAAAGCGGGAGTGGGACCCTACAATGAGCAGTTCTTC. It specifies CASRKAGVGPYNEQFF.

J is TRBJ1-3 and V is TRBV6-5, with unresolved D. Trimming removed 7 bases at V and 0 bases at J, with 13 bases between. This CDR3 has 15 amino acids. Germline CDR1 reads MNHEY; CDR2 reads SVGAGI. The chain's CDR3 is CASKTPGPSGNTIYF. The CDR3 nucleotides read TGTGCCAGCAAGACCCCAGGCCCCTCTGGAAACACCATATATTTT.

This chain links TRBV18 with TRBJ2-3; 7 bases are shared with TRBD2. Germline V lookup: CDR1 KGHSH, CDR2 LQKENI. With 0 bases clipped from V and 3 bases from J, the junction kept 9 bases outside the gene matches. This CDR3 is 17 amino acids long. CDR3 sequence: CASSPPRAGPGTDTQYF. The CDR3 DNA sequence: TGTGCCAGCTCACCACCTCGAGCGGGACCCGGGACAGATACGCAGTATTTT.

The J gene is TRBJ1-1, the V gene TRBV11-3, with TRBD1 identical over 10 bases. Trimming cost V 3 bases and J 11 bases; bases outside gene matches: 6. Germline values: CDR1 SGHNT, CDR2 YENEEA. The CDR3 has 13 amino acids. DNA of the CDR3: TGTGCCAGCAGCTTGGGACAGGGGCTAGATGCTTTCTTT. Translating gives CASSLGQGLDAFF.

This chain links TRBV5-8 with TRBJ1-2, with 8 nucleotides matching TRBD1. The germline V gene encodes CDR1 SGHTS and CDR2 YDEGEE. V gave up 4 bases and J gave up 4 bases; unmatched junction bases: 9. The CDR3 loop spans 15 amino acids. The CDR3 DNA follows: TGTGCCAGCAGCCCCCCGGGACAGGAGCTCTATGGCTACACCTTC. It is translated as CASSPPGQELYGYTF. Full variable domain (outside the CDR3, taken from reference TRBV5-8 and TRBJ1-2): EAGVTQSPTHLIKTRGQQATLRCSPISGHTSVYWYQQALGLGLQFLLWYDEGEERNRGNFPPRFSGRQFPNYSSELNVNALELEDSALYLCASSPPGQELYGYTFGSGTRLTVV.

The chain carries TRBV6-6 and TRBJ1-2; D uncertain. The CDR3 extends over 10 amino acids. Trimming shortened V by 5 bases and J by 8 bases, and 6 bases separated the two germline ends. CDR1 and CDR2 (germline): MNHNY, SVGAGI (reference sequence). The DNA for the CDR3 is TGTGCCAGCAGTCACGGGGGCTACACCTTC. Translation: CASSHGGYTF.

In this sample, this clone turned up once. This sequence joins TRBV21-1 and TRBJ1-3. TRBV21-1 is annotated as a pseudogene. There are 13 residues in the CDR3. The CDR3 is CASSKAYPNTIYF. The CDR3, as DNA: TGTGCCAGCAGCAAAGCCTACCCCAACACCATATATTTT.

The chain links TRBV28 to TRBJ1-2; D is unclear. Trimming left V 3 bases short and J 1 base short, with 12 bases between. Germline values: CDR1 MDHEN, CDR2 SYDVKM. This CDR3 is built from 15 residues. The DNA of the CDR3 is TGTGCCAGCAGTTTTAGTGGGAGCTATAACTATGGCTACACCTTC. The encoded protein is CASSFSGSYNYGYTF.

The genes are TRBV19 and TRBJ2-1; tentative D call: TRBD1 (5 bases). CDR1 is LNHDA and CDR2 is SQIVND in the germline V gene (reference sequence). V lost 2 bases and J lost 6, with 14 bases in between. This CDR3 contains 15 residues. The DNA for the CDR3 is TGTGCCAGTAGTATATTCCAGGGAACCCTCAATGAGCAGTTCTTC. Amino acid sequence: CASSIFQGTLNEQFF.

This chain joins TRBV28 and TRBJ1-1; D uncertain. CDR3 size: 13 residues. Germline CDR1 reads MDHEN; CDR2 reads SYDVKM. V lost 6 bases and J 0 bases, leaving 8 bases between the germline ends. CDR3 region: CASSTDLNTEAFF. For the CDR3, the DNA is TGTGCCAGCAGCACAGATTTGAACACTGAAGCTTTCTTT.

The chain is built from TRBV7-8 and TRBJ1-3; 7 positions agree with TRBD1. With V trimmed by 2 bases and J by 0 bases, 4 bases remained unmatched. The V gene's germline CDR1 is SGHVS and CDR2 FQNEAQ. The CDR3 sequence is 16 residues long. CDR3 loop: CASSLPGTDSGNTIYF. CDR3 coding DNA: TGTGCCAGCAGCTTACCTGGGACAGACTCTGGAAACACCATATATTTT.